This TCR beta chain was sequenced during a study of cytomegalovirus exposure and HLA in healthy donors. Donors likely had unrecorded immune exposures despite being nominally healthy when sampled. The CDR3 covers 14 residues. Germline CDR1 and CDR2: SGDLS and YYNGEE. With 0 bases clipped from V and 7 bases from J, the junction kept 1 base outside the gene matches. This PCR relied on a set of 60 Vbeta primers and 13 Jbeta primers. TCRdb's copy holds only in-frame clones and misses some; the assay was immunoSEQ multiplex PCR. The sample shows approximately 110,000 clones, 65% to 80% of them seen only once.

V is TRBV9 and J is TRBJ2-1; 10 bases match TRBD2. Material: PBMCs. This receptor was obtained from a middle-aged woman in good health and CMV-seropositive. The CDR3 nucleotides are TGTGCCAGCAGCGTAGGTAGCGGGAGGAATGAGCAGTTCTTC. It codes for CASSVGSGRNEQFF. Combining the CDR3 with reference TRBV9 and TRBJ2-1 gives the whole variable domain DSGVTQTPKHLITATGQRVTLRCSPRSGDLSVYWYQQSLDQGLQFLIQYYNGEERAKGNILERFSAQQFPDLHSELNLSSLELGDSALYFCASSVGSGRNEQFFGPGTRLTVL.